This entry describes one T cell receptor (beta chain). This clone's antigen is unknown. No base quality information exists; no much larger clone differs at one position. Ficoll-Paque density gradient centrifugation was the method used to isolate PBMCs. The listed sequencing device is Illumina NovaSeq 6000. Using 5'RACE with constant-segment primers, TCRalpha and TCRbeta cDNA libraries were constructed, with sample barcodes and unique molecular identifiers added in the process. RNA was extracted from every sample with Trizol reagent. Libraries were amplified in two PCR steps, with a second sample barcode and Illumina TruSeq adapters added in the second step. The libraries were sequenced on an Illumina NovaSeq using 2 x 150 bp paired-end reads. In the paper's pipeline: Demultiplexing of reads and collapsing into UMI-guided consensus sequences were performed with migec v1.2.7. Using mixcr v2.1.11, UMI consensuses were aligned to TRA and TRB V and J templates and then assembled into clonotypes. A clonotype was counted as expanded or contracted only when both edgeR and NoisET called the clonotype significant, with the noise models trained on biological replicates. For edgeR calls, the cutoffs were a false discovery rate-adjusted p below 0.01 and a log2 fold-change threshold of 1. As an exploratory analysis of dynamics, PCA with hierarchical clustering was applied to max-normalized trajectories of the 1000 most abundant clonotypes. Separately sequenced CD4+ and CD8+ repertoires were used to assign a CD4 or CD8 phenotype to each responding clone. TCRdb cleaned the public reads at Q25 with fastp, built clones with MiXCR and kept in-frame beta chains. Each CDR3 protein gets just one entry, which takes the most common genes and DNA from the rows behind it. The V and J calls reflect TCRdb's pipeline rather than the authors' work. This sample holds over 400,000 distinct CDR3 sequences; more than 20% were observed only once. Around 13% of the sample belongs to the ten largest clones.

This specimen belongs to a study of T-cell memory formation after mild COVID-19 (dated by TCRdb to about 2021). Looking at the study overall: TCR sequence clusters from the two donors were found to be largely donor specific. T-cell clones expanding and contracting after mild COVID-19 in a couple of donors were tracked by longitudinal TCRalpha and TCRbeta repertoire sequencing. Two young, previously healthy adult volunteers, one female and one male, were included in the cohort. What the authors observed across the whole study: Contracting CD4+ clones were located mainly in the CM and EM memory subsets, whereas CD8+ clones were found to be enriched in EMRA. SARS-CoV-2 specificity was not confirmed for the second-wave clones peaking on day 37. The study covered only two mild cases, and larger cohorts including severe cases with pre-infection samples were considered necessary. From day 15 to 85, contracting clones showed balanced CD4/CD8 phenotypes, whereas a second wave of clones that expanded from day 15 to 37 leaned towards CD4+. Some responding clones were found in pre-infection memory, which suggests that pre-existing cross-reactive memory T cells took part in the SARS-CoV-2 response.

From a lookup of the germline V gene, CDR1 and CDR2 are SGDLS and YYNGEE. The CDR3 holds 16 amino acids from the cysteine to the phenylalanine. Solely the CDR3 DNA is kept, with 48 bases framed from the first base. Clipping removes 3 bases from V and 4 bases from J, with 5 as the unmatched junction base count. The sequence was collected from an adult woman who had mild COVID-19 (a few samples of this study predate the infection). The sample titles of this study are shuffled in the database, so cell type and time point are left out; the donor was told from shared clones. The chain couples TRBV9 to TRBJ2-1; 12 central nucleotides agree with TRBD2. Input material: PBMCs or a T cell subset sorted from them (not recorded which). The CDR3 protein: CASSAAGTSGYNEQFF. The DNA reads TGTGCCAGCAGCGCAGCAGGGACTAGCGGGTACAATGAGCAGTTCTTC.